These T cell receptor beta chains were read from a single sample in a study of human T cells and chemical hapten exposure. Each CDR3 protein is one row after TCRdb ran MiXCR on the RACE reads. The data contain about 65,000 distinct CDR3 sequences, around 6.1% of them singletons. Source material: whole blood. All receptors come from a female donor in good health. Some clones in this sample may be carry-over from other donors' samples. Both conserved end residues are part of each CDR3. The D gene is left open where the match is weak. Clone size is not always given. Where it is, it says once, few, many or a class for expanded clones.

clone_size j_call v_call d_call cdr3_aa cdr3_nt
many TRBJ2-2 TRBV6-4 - CASSMDTGELFF TGTGCCAGCAGTATGGACACCGGGGAGCTGTTTTTT
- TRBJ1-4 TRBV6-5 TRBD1 CDSSPRKNRGRGKMFF TGTGACAGCAGTCCGAGAAAAAACAGGGGGCGCGGGAAAATGTTTTTT
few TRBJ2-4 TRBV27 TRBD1 CASSLSGQGAPVIQYF TGTGCCAGCAGTTTATCCGGACAGGGAGCTCCAGTCATTCAGTACTTC
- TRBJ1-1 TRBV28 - CASRSTHMNTEAFF TGTGCCAGCCGATCGACACACATGAACACTGAAGCTTTCTTT
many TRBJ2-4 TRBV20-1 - CSASDMDPHIQYF TGCAGTGCTAGTGATATGGACCCCCACATTCAGTACTTC
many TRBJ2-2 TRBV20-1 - CSASDGSSNTGELFF TGCAGTGCTAGTGACGGGTCCTCCAATACCGGGGAGCTGTTTTTT
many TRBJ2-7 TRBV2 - CASSSNTYNEQYF TGTGCCAGCAGCAGCAATACCTATAACGAGCAGTACTTC
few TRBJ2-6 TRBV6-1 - CARGSPGANVLTF TGTGCCAGAGGGAGTCCCGGGGCCAACGTCCTGACTTTC
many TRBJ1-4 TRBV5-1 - CASSSGTFLTNEKLFF TGCGCCAGCAGCTCCGGGACATTTCTGACTAATGAAAAACTGTTTTTT
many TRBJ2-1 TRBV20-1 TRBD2 CSATRLAGLYNEQFF TGCAGTGCTACCCGACTAGCGGGACTCTACAATGAGCAGTTCTTC
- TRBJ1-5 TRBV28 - CASSGGDQPQHF TGTGCCAGCAGTGGAGGGGATCAGCCCCAGCATTTT
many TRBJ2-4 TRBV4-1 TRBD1 CASSAGQDVAKNIQYF TGCGCCAGCAGCGCTGGACAGGATGTAGCCAAAAACATTCAGTACTTC
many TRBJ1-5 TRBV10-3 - CAISNDRNNQPQHF TGTGCCATCAGTAACGACAGAAACAATCAGCCCCAGCATTTT
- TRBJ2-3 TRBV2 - CASSLDSPAVTDTQYF TGTGCCAGCAGTCTTGATAGCCCGGCTGTAACAGATACGCAGTATTTT
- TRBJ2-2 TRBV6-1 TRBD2 CASTFSSGSGGELFF TGTGCCAGCACCTTTTCTAGCGGGAGTGGAGGGGAGCTGTTTTTT
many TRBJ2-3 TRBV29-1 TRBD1 CSVAGQGRTDTQYF TGCAGCGTGGCGGGACAGGGGAGGACAGATACGCAGTATTTT
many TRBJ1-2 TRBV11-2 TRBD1 CASSLEGQAIYGYTF TGTGCCAGCAGCTTAGAGGGACAGGCAATCTATGGCTACACCTTC
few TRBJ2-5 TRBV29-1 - CSARGETQYF TGCAGCGCTCGAGGGGAGACCCAGTACTTC
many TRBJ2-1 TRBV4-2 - CASSHEHNEQFF TGTGCCAGCAGCCATGAGCACAATGAGCAGTTCTTC
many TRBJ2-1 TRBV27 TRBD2 CASSLYSSGRSYNEQFF TGTGCCAGCAGTCTTTACTCTAGCGGGAGGTCCTACAATGAGCAGTTCTTC
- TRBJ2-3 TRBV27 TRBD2 CASRVPREGDTDTQYF TGTGCCAGCAGGGTCCCACGGGAGGGGGACACAGATACGCAGTATTTT
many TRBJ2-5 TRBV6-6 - CASSQSSGVVQETQYF TGTGCCAGCAGCCAATCGTCAGGGGTCGTCCAAGAGACCCAGTACTTC
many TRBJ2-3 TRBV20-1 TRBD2 CSARGDYRHTDTQYF TGCAGTGCTAGAGGGGACTATCGCCACACAGATACGCAGTATTTT
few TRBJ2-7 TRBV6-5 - CASKERARSSYEQYF TGTGCCAGCAAAGAAAGGGCCCGTAGCTCCTACGAGCAGTACTTC
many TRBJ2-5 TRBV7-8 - CASSMYQETQYF TGTGCCAGCAGCATGTACCAAGAGACCCAGTACTTC
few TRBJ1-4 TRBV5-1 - CASSSRPDRREKLFF TGCGCCAGCAGCTCTAGACCCGACAGGAGGGAAAAACTGTTTTTT
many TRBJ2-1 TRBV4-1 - CASSRDRNPYNEQFF TGCGCCAGCAGCCGAGACAGGAATCCTTACAATGAGCAGTTCTTC
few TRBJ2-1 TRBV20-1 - CSARDPTRSYNEQFF TGCAGTGCTAGAGACCCGACAAGGTCCTACAATGAGCAGTTCTTC
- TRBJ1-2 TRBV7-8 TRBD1 CASSYDRGRGYTF TGTGCCAGCAGCTACGACAGGGGTCGTGGCTACACCTTC
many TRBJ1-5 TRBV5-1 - CASSLEGTKGEPQHF TGCGCCAGCAGCTTGGAGGGAACAAAGGGGGAGCCCCAGCATTTT
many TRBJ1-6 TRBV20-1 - CSAPDSSYNSPLHF TGCAGTGCTCCTGACAGCTCCTATAATTCACCCCTCCACTTT
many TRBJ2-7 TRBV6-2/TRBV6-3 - CASRSGVDEQYF TGTGCCAGCAGGTCAGGGGTAGACGAGCAGTACTTC
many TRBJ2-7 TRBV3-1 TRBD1 CASSHATGIPTGQYF TGTGCCAGCAGCCATGCGACAGGGATACCTACGGGGCAGTACTTC
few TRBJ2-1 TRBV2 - CASSELVSYNEQFF TGTGCCAGCAGTGAACTCGTTTCCTACAATGAGCAGTTCTTC
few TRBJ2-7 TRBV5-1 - CASSPDGFSYEQYF TGCGCCAGCAGCCCGGACGGGTTTAGCTACGAGCAGTACTTC
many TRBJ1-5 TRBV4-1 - CASRAVATLDSNQPQHF TGCGCCAGCAGGGCAGTCGCTACCTTGGATAGCAATCAGCCCCAGCATTTT
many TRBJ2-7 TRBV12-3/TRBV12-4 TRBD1 CASSPPGQGNEQYF TGTGCCAGCAGTCCGCCGGGACAGGGTAACGAGCAGTACTTC
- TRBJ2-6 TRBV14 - CASSLIRDSGANVLTF TGTGCCAGCAGCCTCATTCGGGACTCTGGGGCCAACGTCCTGACTTTC
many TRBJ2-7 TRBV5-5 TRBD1 CASSAHRDSYEQYF TGTGCCAGCAGCGCCCACCGGGACAGCTACGAGCAGTACTTC
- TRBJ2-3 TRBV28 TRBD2 CASSLAGGPGTQYF TGTGCCAGCAGTTTAGCGGGAGGGCCAGGTACGCAGTATTTT
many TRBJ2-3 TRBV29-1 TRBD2 CSVEDPTSGEEADTQYF TGCAGCGTTGAAGATCCTACTAGCGGGGAGGAGGCAGATACGCAGTATTTT
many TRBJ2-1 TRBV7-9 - CASSPSLTYNEQFF TGTGCCAGCAGCCCGAGTCTAACCTACAATGAGCAGTTCTTC
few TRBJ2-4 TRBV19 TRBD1 CASSTTGGSKNIQYF TGTGCCAGTAGTACTACAGGGGGATCCAAAAACATTCAGTACTTC
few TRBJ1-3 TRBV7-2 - CASSSSGTSRGNTIYF TGTGCCAGCAGCTCCTCCGGGACATCCCGCGGAAACACCATATATTTT
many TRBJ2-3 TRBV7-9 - CASTRRRSTDTQYF TGTGCCAGCACTCGGAGGAGGAGCACAGATACGCAGTATTTT
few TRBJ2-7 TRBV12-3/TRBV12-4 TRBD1 CASSLGQRNSYEQYF TGTGCCAGCAGCCTGGGACAGCGAAACTCCTACGAGCAGTACTTC
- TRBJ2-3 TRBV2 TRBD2 CASKGGTSGTSTDTQYF TGTGCCAGCAAGGGCGGGACTAGCGGGACAAGCACAGATACGCAGTATTTT
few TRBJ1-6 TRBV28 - CASSPTNSYNSPLHF TGTGCCAGCAGTCCGACTAACTCCTATAATTCACCCCTCCACTTT